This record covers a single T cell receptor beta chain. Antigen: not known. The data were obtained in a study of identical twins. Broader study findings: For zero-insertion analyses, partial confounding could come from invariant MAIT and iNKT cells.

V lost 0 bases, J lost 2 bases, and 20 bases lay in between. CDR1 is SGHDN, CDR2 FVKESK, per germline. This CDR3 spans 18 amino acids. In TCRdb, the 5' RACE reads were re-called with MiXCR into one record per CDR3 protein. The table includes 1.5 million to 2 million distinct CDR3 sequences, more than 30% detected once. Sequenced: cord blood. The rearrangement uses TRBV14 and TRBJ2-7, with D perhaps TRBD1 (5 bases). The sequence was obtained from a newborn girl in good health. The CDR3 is CASSQDLTWLGPTYEQYF. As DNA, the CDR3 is TGTGCCAGCAGCCAAGATCTTACTTGGCTGGGGCCAACCTACGAGCAGTACTTC.